Shown below are 18 T cell receptor beta chains from a single sample sequenced in a study of vaccination effects on CD4 cells after COVID-19. Pools of viral peptides were used by the ViraFEST assay to expand antigen-specific CD4+ T cells ahead of sequencing. CD4+ T cells were isolated after less than 13 days of culture. Two doses of BNT162b2 or mRNA-1273 vaccine were administered to participants. These receptors' antigens are unknown. The data were produced by immunoSEQ multiplex PCR, yet TCRdb's version contains in-frame clones alone and is incomplete. The sample includes fewer than 90,000 clones, under 85% seen only once; the top ten take more than 0.85%. The sample here was CD4+ T cells from PBMCs cultured with HCoV-OC43 spike peptides, taken after COVID-19 vaccination. This sample's subset: HCoV-OC43 spike overlapping peptide pool stimulation. Source of these receptors: a human donor who received a COVID-19 vaccine.

V usage is TRBV6-5 and J usage is TRBJ2-3; 7 positions agree with TRBD1. The germline CDR1 and CDR2 sequences are MNHEY and SVGAGI. The V segment lost 7 bases and the J segment 1 base; nucleotides outside the gene matches: 5. CDR3 size: 14 residues. The CDR3 spells CASKPTGGTDTQYF. The CDR3, as DNA: TGTGCCAGCAAACCAACAGGGGGCACAGATACGCAGTATTTT.

V and J are TRBV3-1 (or the pseudogene TRBV3-2) and TRBJ2-1, with D perhaps being TRBD1 or TRBD2 (5 bases each). Trimming stripped 7 bases from V and 6 bases from J, with 19 bases between. The CDR3 has 15 amino acids. Germline CDR1 and CDR2: LGHDT and YNNKEL (reference sequence). As DNA, the CDR3 is TGTGCCAGCACTGGTAGAGGGGAGAAGGCCAATGAGCAGTTCTTC. It encodes CASTGRGEKANEQFF.

The rearrangement joins TRBV5-6 to TRBJ2-6, with 7 nucleotides matching TRBD1. Germline V gene lookup returns CDR1 SGHDT and CDR2 YYEEEE. Trimming at V came to 2 bases and at J to 5 bases, leaving 1 base not matched to a gene. This CDR3 region has 14 residues. DNA for the CDR3: TGTGCCAGCAGCTTAGGGGGCTGGGCCAACGTCCTGACTTTC. This gives the protein CASSLGGWANVLTF.

The chain couples TRBV7-2 to TRBJ2-5, with D unresolved. Trimming stripped 5 bases from V and 5 bases from J, with 15 bases between. This CDR3 spans 14 amino acids. The germline CDR1 and CDR2 sequences are SGHTA and FQGNSA. The DNA for the CDR3 is TGTGCCAGCAGCCCAGGTTGGGTCCAGGAGACCCAGTACTTC. Its translation: CASSPGWVQETQYF.

The chain carries TRBV28 and TRBJ1-2; no definite D call. Germline CDR1 reads MDHEN; CDR2 reads SYDVKM. The CDR3 is 15 residues long. Deletions cut 9 bases from V and 8 bases from J, with 25 bases between. Written as DNA, the CDR3 is TGTGCCAGTAGACCCTGGGGAGAAAATTCAAGGGGCTACACCTTC. Its protein product is CASRPWGENSRGYTF.

The rearrangement links TRBV6-5 to TRBJ2-7, with a possible D match to TRBD2 (5 bases). The CDR3 loop spans 13 amino acids. Germline CDR1 and CDR2: MNHEY and SVGAGI. Trimming took 4 bases from V and 3 from J, leaving 10 bases between them. Written as DNA, the CDR3 is TGTGCCAGCAGTTCACGGAGGTTCTACGAGCAGTACGTC. It is translated as CASSSRRFYEQYV.

A few counts support this clone. J is TRBJ1-6 and V is TRBV6-5; TRBD1 agrees at 8 bases. V lost 7 bases and J lost 9; bases outside the gene matches: 5. CDR3 length: 13 amino acids. Germline-derived CDR1 and CDR2 are MNHEY and SVGAGI. The CDR3 DNA sequence: TGTGCCAGCACCGACAGGGGTGGTTCACCCCTCCACTTT. It encodes CASTDRGGSPLHF.

This clone was seen a few times. The rearrangement joins TRBV5-8 to TRBJ1-2, with 7 positions matching TRBD1. This CDR3 has 15 residues. The junction had 10 bases not matched to a gene; V was cut back by 4 bases and J by 4 bases. The germline gives CDR1 SGHTS, CDR2 YDEGEE. CDR3: CASSRQEGAGYGYTF. The DNA of the CDR3 is TGTGCCAGCAGCCGCCAGGAGGGGGCCGGCTATGGCTACACCTTC.

The genes are TRBV4-1 and TRBJ2-3, with 11 bases matching TRBD2. This CDR3 contains 17 residues. V shed 8 bases, J shed 3 bases, and the junction held 13 bases outside the gene matches. Germline V gives CDR1 MGHRA, CDR2 YSYEKL. CDR3 region: CASGLRPSGGTTDTQYF. The CDR3 region has the DNA TGCGCCAGCGGACTTCGACCTAGCGGGGGGACGACAGATACGCAGTATTTT.

The chain combines TRBV28 with TRBJ1-6; no clear D gene. The CDR3 is 12 residues long. Trimming left V 6 bases short and J 8 bases short, with 8 bases between. CDR1 and CDR2 (germline): MDHEN, SYDVKM. The DNA for the CDR3 is TGTGCCAGCAGCCCTGTACATTCACCCCTCCACTTT. It yields the protein CASSPVHSPLHF.

The chain carries TRBV18 and TRBJ2-7; D ambiguous. The V gene's germline CDR1 is KGHSH and CDR2 LQKENI. V gave up 5 bases and J gave up 1 base, with 12 bases separating them. This CDR3 contains 14 residues. Here the CDR3 DNA reads TGTGCCAGCTCATCTTCGACGGATTCCTACGAGCAGTACGTC. The encoded protein is CASSSSTDSYEQYV.

The chain couples TRBV19 to TRBJ1-1, with a tentative D call TRBD1 (5 bases). V shed 6 bases and J shed 2 bases, with 10 bases lying between them. CDR3 length: 13 amino acids. The germline gives CDR1 LNHDA, CDR2 SQIVND (reference sequence). The CDR3 region is CASSRRGNTEAFF. CDR3 sequence (DNA): TGTGCCAGTAGCAGAAGGGGAAACACTGAAGCTTTCTTT.

The V gene is TRBV4-2, the J gene TRBJ2-1; a possible D gene is TRBD2 (6 bases). Trimming stripped 4 bases from V and 7 bases from J, with 14 bases between. Germline V gene data show CDR1 as LGHNA and CDR2 as YNFKEQ. The CDR3 loop spans 14 amino acids. Here the CDR3 DNA reads TGTGCCAGCAGCCTTTACGGGACTCATAATGAGCAGTTCTTC. Translating it yields CASSLYGTHNEQFF.

This clone was seen a few times. V and J are TRBV2 and TRBJ2-3; 8 bases map to TRBD2. This CDR3 has 16 residues. CDR1 and CDR2 from the germline V gene are SNHLY and FYNNEI. V trimming: 6 bases; J trimming: 1 base; junction bases outside the gene matches: 9. CDR3 in amino acids: CASRKRLRGGTDTQYF. CDR3 DNA sequence: TGTGCCAGCAGGAAGCGGTTGCGGGGGGGCACAGATACGCAGTATTTT.

The V call is TRBV6-2 or TRBV6-3, the J call TRBJ2-5; D is possibly TRBD1 or TRBD2 (5 bases each). The CDR3 totals 14 residues. The V end lost 6 bases, the J end lost 4 bases, and 15 bases lay between the germline ends. Germline CDR1 reads MNHEY; CDR2 reads SVGEGT. In nucleotides, the CDR3 is TGTGCCAGCAGCGGGGACGAACAAAGAGAGACCCAGTACTTC. Residues: CASSGDEQRETQYF.

The J gene is TRBJ1-3, the V gene TRBV30; 8 nucleotides line up with TRBD1. Germline-derived CDR1 and CDR2 are GTSNPN and SVGIG (reference sequence). The CDR3 covers 18 residues. Trimming at V came to 0 bases and at J to 3 bases, leaving 13 bases not matched to a gene. CDR3 sequence (DNA): TGTGCCTGGAGTGTACTCCCAATCAGGGGGCGCAGTGGAAACACCATATATTTT. This gives the protein CAWSVLPIRGRSGNTIYF.

The J gene is TRBJ2-5, the V gene TRBV5-1; D perhaps matches TRBD1 (5 bases). Trimming pared 5 bases from V and 0 bases from J, leaving 5 bases between. The germline V gene encodes CDR1 SGHRS and CDR2 YFSETQ. The CDR3 has 12 residues. The CDR3 sequence: CASRDNQETQYF. CDR3 nucleotides: TGCGCCAGCAGGGACAACCAAGAGACCCAGTACTTC. Together with reference TRBV5-1 and TRBJ2-5, the CDR3 gives the full variable domain: KAGVTQTPRYLIKTRGQQVTLSCSPISGHRSVSWYQQTPGQGLQFLFEYFSETQRNKGNFPGRFSGRQFSNSRSEMNVSTLELGDSALYLCASRDNQETQYFGPGTRLLVL.

The V gene is TRBV7-9, the J gene TRBJ2-1; 8 nucleotides line up with TRBD1. The V gene end was trimmed by 7 bases and the J gene end by 8 bases; junction bases not matched to a gene: 7. The germline gives CDR1 SEHNR, CDR2 FQNEAQ (reference sequence). The CDR3 has 13 residues. CDR3 nucleotides: TGTGCCAGCAACGACAGGGGAGTGGATGAGCAGTTCTTC. It is translated as CASNDRGVDEQFF.